One and the same sample provided the 4 T cell receptor beta chains below, sequenced in a study of tumor and adjacent non-tumor tissue in lung cancer. No cell sorting was done before RNA was extracted from the tissue. A modified ARM-PCR protocol with three rounds of nested PCR amplified TCRbeta. TCRdb re-derived calls from the multiplex PCR reads in MiXCR, one entry per CDR3 protein. This sample carries over 130,000 distinct CDR3 sequences, roughly 70% of them seen once, and the ten largest clones take 15% to 20%. Sequenced sample: lung tumor tissue. These receptors came from a man between 60 and 70 years old with small cell lung cancer.

As for this clonotype: A read error may produce the germline difference seen at one junction end. The chain is built from TRBV20-1 and TRBJ1-6, with 7 nucleotides matching TRBD1. The CDR3 is made up of 13 amino acids. Germline V gene sequence: CDR1 DFQATT, CDR2 SNEGSKA (reference sequence). Here the CDR3 DNA reads TGCAGTGCTTGCCTCGACAGGGCGTCACCCCTCCATTTT. Translation: CSACLDRASPLHF.

Worth noting for this clonotype: Possible read error: a much larger clone is one base away. This sequence joins TRBV20-1 and TRBJ2-2; a weak D match, TRBD2 (6 bases). Germline CDR1 and CDR2: DFQATT and SNEGSKA (reference sequence). Trimming removed 7 bases from V and 9 bases from J, with 18 bases in between. The CDR3 covers 13 residues. CDR3 sequence (DNA): TGCAGTGGGAAGGGAGGTGGAACCTGGGAGCTGTTTTTT. Translated: CSGKGGGTWELFF.

The chain links TRBV6-5 to TRBJ2-2, with D perhaps matching TRBD2 (5 bases). The V end was cut by 0 bases, the J end by 5 bases, with 10 bases between. The CDR3 has 15 residues. In germline, CDR1 is MNHEY, CDR2 SVGAGI. This chain's CDR3 is CASSYSSPGTGELFF. The DNA of the CDR3 is TGTGCCAGCAGTTACTCGAGTCCGGGGACCGGGGAGCTGTTTTTT.

The chain combines TRBV6-5 with TRBJ2-7; tentatively, D is TRBD2 (8 bases). The CDR3 extends over 20 amino acids. V lost 10 bases to trimming and J lost 5 bases, with 39 bases between them. The germline gives CDR1 MNHEY, CDR2 SVGAGI. The CDR3 is CANSRRRQGRAGGRDDEQYF. CDR3 sequence (DNA): TGTGCCAACAGCCGCCGCCGACAGGGTCGGGCGGGAGGACGAGACGACGAGCAGTACTTC.